The 5 T cell receptor beta chains given below trace back to one sample, sequenced in a study of blood T cell repertoires in COVID-19. Sequenced by immunoSEQ multiplex PCR; TCRdb stores in-frame clones only, minus some. The sample carries 60,000 to 80,000 clones, about 82% recorded once. The sequencing input was PBMCs or T cells enriched from blood (not recorded which). The receptor set was obtained from a woman aged 40 to 50 with acute COVID-19.

This clone has just one count. V is TRBV2 and J is TRBJ1-6; D is unresolved. V lost 10 bases and J 8 bases, leaving 15 bases between the germline ends. Germline-derived CDR1 and CDR2 are SNHLY and FYNNEI. This CDR3 spans 13 amino acids. CDR3: CATAARWDSPLHF. The DNA of the CDR3 is TGTGCCACCGCCGCCAGGTGGGATTCACCCCTCCACTTT. The full variable domain, rest sourced from reference TRBV2 and TRBJ1-6, is EPEVTQTPSHQVTQMGQEVILRCVPISNHLYFYWYRQILGQKVEFLVSFYNNEISEKSEIFDDQFSVERPDGSNFTLKIRSTKLEDSAMYFCATAARWDSPLHFGNGTRLTVT.

This sequence joins TRBV6-5 and TRBJ1-6; D perhaps matches TRBD1 (5 bases). Looked up from germline, CDR1 is MNHEY and CDR2 is SVGAGI. V was trimmed by 6 bases and J by 6 bases, leaving 9 bases between them. There are 13 residues in the CDR3. The CDR3 nucleotides are TGTGCCAGCAGCCAGGGTCGTAATTCACCCCTCCACTTT. It codes for CASSQGRNSPLHF.

V gene TRBV3-1 (or the pseudogene TRBV3-2) combines with J gene TRBJ2-1, with 11 bases lining up with TRBD1. Germline CDR1 reads LGHDT; CDR2 reads YNNKEL (reference sequence). The CDR3 has 15 amino acids. V lost 3 bases and J lost 13; bases outside the gene matches: 11. The CDR3 spells CASSQRTGGADEQFF. CDR3 DNA: TGTGCCAGCAGCCAGAGGACAGGGGGCGCCGACGAACAGTTCTTC.

V gene TRBV4-1 combines with J gene TRBJ2-7; no definite D call. This CDR3 has 16 amino acids. Germline V gene data show CDR1 as MGHRA and CDR2 as YSYEKL. V was cut by 4 bases and J by 3 bases, with 19 bases left in between. CDR3 sequence (DNA): TGCGCCAGCAGCCCCTCCTTTGGCTGGTTACACTACGAGCAGTACTTC. Translating it yields CASSPSFGWLHYEQYF.

This clone was seen only a few times. The CDR3 loop reads CSGTDQEGLSTEAFF. The CDR3 DNA reads TGCAGCGGAACGGACCAGGAGGGGCTCTCCACTGAAGCTTTCTTT. V gene TRBV29-1 combines with J gene TRBJ1-1, with D tentatively TRBD1 (5 bases). This CDR3 is 15 amino acids long. Trimming shortened V by 7 bases and J by 4 bases, and 22 bases separated the two germline ends. Germline V gives CDR1 SQVTM, CDR2 ANQGSEA.